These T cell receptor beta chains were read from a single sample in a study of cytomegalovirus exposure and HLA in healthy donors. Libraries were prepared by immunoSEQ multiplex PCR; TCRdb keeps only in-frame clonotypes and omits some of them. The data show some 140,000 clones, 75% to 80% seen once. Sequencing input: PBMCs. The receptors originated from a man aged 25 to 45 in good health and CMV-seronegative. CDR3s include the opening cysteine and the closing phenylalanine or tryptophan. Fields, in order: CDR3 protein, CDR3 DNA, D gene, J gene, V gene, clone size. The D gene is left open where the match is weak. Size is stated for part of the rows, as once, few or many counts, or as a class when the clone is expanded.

CDR3 protein: CSGTRTDNEQFF; CDR3 DNA: TGCAGCGGGACTCGGACAGACAATGAGCAGTTCTTC; D gene: .; J gene: TRBJ2-1; V gene: TRBV29-1; clone size: .
CDR3 protein: CSVGGTGEQYF; CDR3 DNA: TGCAGCGTTGGTGGGACAGGCGAGCAGTACTTC; D gene: TRBD1; J gene: TRBJ2-7; V gene: TRBV29-1; clone size: .
CDR3 protein: CASSPPMGVGDNEQFF; CDR3 DNA: TGTGCCAGCTCACCACCGATGGGAGTCGGGGACAATGAGCAGTTCTTC; D gene: .; J gene: TRBJ2-1; V gene: TRBV18; clone size: few
CDR3 protein: CASLSGQGAQPQHF; CDR3 DNA: TGTGCCAGCCTTTCGGGACAGGGAGCTCAGCCCCAGCATTTT; D gene: TRBD1; J gene: TRBJ1-5; V gene: TRBV2; clone size: .
CDR3 protein: CASTKRGGAYGYTF; CDR3 DNA: TGTGCCAGCACCAAAAGGGGGGGGGCCTATGGCTACACCTTC; D gene: .; J gene: TRBJ1-2; V gene: TRBV2; clone size: .
CDR3 protein: CASSRSGRALADTQYF; CDR3 DNA: TGTGCCAGCAGCCGTAGCGGGAGGGCCTTGGCAGATACGCAGTATTTT; D gene: TRBD2; J gene: TRBJ2-3; V gene: TRBV9; clone size: .
CDR3 protein: CASSIASGTGGNQPQHF; CDR3 DNA: TGTGCCAGTAGTATAGCTTCCGGGACAGGGGGTAATCAGCCCCAGCATTTT; D gene: TRBD1; J gene: TRBJ1-5; V gene: TRBV19; clone size: .
CDR3 protein: CSVAGLAEGHNEQFF; CDR3 DNA: TGCAGCGTTGCCGGACTAGCGGAGGGCCACAATGAGCAGTTCTTC; D gene: TRBD2; J gene: TRBJ2-1; V gene: TRBV29-1; clone size: .
CDR3 protein: CASSLVPGVTDTQYF; CDR3 DNA: TGTGCCAGCAGCTTAGTTCCGGGGGTTACAGATACGCAGTATTTT; D gene: .; J gene: TRBJ2-3; V gene: TRBV7-8; clone size: .
CDR3 protein: CASSLGDRYNEQFF; CDR3 DNA: TGTGCCAGCAGCTTGGGCGACAGGTACAATGAGCAGTTCTTC; D gene: .; J gene: TRBJ2-1; V gene: TRBV5-6; clone size: .
CDR3 protein: CASSLLGQAEAFF; CDR3 DNA: TGTGCCAGCAGCCTCCTCGGACAGGCTGAAGCTTTCTTT; D gene: TRBD1; J gene: TRBJ1-1; V gene: TRBV2; clone size: .
CDR3 protein: CAWGTGGNTASF; CDR3 DNA: TGTGCCTGGGGAACAGGGGGAAACACGGCCTCCTTC; D gene: TRBD1; J gene: TRBJ1-2; V gene: TRBV30; clone size: .
CDR3 protein: CASSSDRATEAFF; CDR3 DNA: TGTGCCAGCAGCTCAGACAGGGCCACTGAAGCTTTCTTT; D gene: TRBD1; J gene: TRBJ1-1; V gene: TRBV11-1; clone size: .
CDR3 protein: CASRTGTSTYEQYF; CDR3 DNA: TGTGCCAGCAGAACCGGGACATCGACCTACGAGCAGTACTTC; D gene: .; J gene: TRBJ2-7; V gene: TRBV6-5; clone size: few
CDR3 protein: CASSPPTGTATQETQYF; CDR3 DNA: TGTGCCAGCAGCCCCCCGACAGGGACCGCTACTCAAGAGACCCAGTACTTC; D gene: TRBD1; J gene: TRBJ2-5; V gene: TRBV7-9; clone size: few
CDR3 protein: CASSFSGSSTDTQYF; CDR3 DNA: TGTGCCAGCAGCTTTAGCGGTTCTAGCACAGATACGCAGTATTTT; D gene: .; J gene: TRBJ2-3; V gene: TRBV11-2; clone size: .
CDR3 protein: CASSPRGIQGANTIYF; CDR3 DNA: TGTGCCAGCAGCCCGAGAGGAATACAGGGGGCGAACACCATATATTTT; D gene: TRBD1; J gene: TRBJ1-3; V gene: TRBV9; clone size: .
CDR3 protein: CASSISMDSHEQFF; CDR3 DNA: TGTGCCAGTAGTATAAGCATGGACAGCCATGAGCAGTTCTTC; D gene: .; J gene: TRBJ2-1; V gene: TRBV19; clone size: .
CDR3 protein: CASSLREPSLSYEQYF; CDR3 DNA: TGTGCCAGCAGTCTACGGGAACCGTCTCTCTCCTACGAGCAGTACTTC; D gene: .; J gene: TRBJ2-7; V gene: TRBV27; clone size: once
CDR3 protein: CATSREAGGGNEQFF; CDR3 DNA: TGTGCCACCAGCAGAGAAGCGGGAGGGGGCAATGAGCAGTTCTTC; D gene: TRBD2; J gene: TRBJ2-1; V gene: TRBV15; clone size: few
CDR3 protein: CASKVTGDRGLELFF; CDR3 DNA: TGTGCCAGCAAAGTTACTGGGGACAGGGGGCTGGAACTGTTTTTT; D gene: TRBD1; J gene: TRBJ1-4; V gene: TRBV6-5; clone size: .
CDR3 protein: CAWKGLAHEQYF; CDR3 DNA: TGTGCCTGGAAGGGACTAGCACACGAGCAGTACTTC; D gene: TRBD2; J gene: TRBJ2-7; V gene: TRBV30; clone size: .